This entry lists 19 T cell receptor beta chains sequenced from one sample in a study of molecular identifiers for immune sequencing clone quantification. TCRdb re-derived calls from the PCR reads in MiXCR, one entry per CDR3 protein. This table has approximately 9,800 distinct CDR3 sequences, approximately 19% appearing once. Sequencing used naive CD8+ T cells from blood, with Jurkat cell RNA spiked in. The subset denotes: FACS-sorted CD8+CD4-CCR7+CD45RA+ naive T cells. Source of these receptors: a human donor in good health. Some libraries in this study had Jurkat cell RNA spiked in.

At least ten counts were recorded for this clonotype. The chain links TRBV18 to TRBJ2-2, with 10 bases matching TRBD2. The CDR3 loop spans 19 amino acids. The ends lost 3 bases at V and 7 bases at J; junction bases unmatched: 17. Per germline, CDR1 KGHSH and CDR2 LQKENI. In DNA, the CDR3 is TGTGCCAGCTCACCTCGCCCAGGACTAGCGGAGATGGTTATCGGGGAGCTGTTTTTT. Protein product: CASSPRPGLAEMVIGELFF.

This clonotype is categorized as medium-sized. The V and J genes are TRBV7-6 and TRBJ2-3; perhaps TRBD1 as D (5 bases). CDR1 SGHVS and CDR2 FNYEAQ come from the germline V gene. The V and J ends lost 2 bases and 2 bases respectively, with 14 bases between them. This CDR3 is built from 16 residues. The CDR3 nucleotides are TGTGCCAGCAGCTTAAGGGTGGGGCCTTTCACAGATACGCAGTATTTT. Amino acid sequence: CASSLRVGPFTDTQYF.

As regards this clonotype: Possible read error: a much larger clone is one base away. The J gene is TRBJ2-7, the V gene TRBV11-2; D not resolved. This CDR3 region has 15 residues. From germline, CDR1 is SGHAT and CDR2 FQNNGV. The CDR3 region has the DNA TGTGTCAGCAGCTTAGAAGTGGGGATCTCCTACGAGCAGTACTTC. Its translation is CVSSLEVGISYEQYF.

By share, this clonotype counts as medium-sized (0.01 to 0.1%). The V call is TRBV7-9, the J call TRBJ2-2; D not resolved. V gave up 5 bases and J gave up 10 bases, with 11 bases separating them. Germline V gene sequence: CDR1 SEHNR, CDR2 FQNEAQ (reference sequence). The CDR3 covers 12 residues. The CDR3 sequence is CASSQGLAELFF. CDR3 DNA: TGTGCCAGCAGCCAAGGTTTAGCGGAGCTGTTTTTT.

This clonotype has more than one count but fewer than ten. The rearrangement joins TRBV11-2 to TRBJ2-7; 10 nucleotides match TRBD2. Germline loops: CDR1 SGHAT, CDR2 FQNNGV. The J segment lost 6 bases and the V segment lost 0 bases, leaving 17 bases of the junction unmatched. The CDR3 runs 19 residues. The CDR3 protein is CASSLDRLIGTSAYREQYF. For the CDR3, the DNA is TGTGCCAGCAGCTTAGATCGGTTAATAGGGACTAGCGCCTATCGCGAGCAGTACTTC.

The chain joins TRBV2 to TRBJ1-1; D is uncertain. V gave up 7 bases and J gave up 1 base, with 7 bases separating them. The CDR3 sequence is 12 residues long. The germline gives CDR1 SNHLY, CDR2 FYNNEI. CDR3 loop: CASIEPNTEAFF. CDR3 bases: TGTGCCAGCATTGAGCCGAACACTGAAGCTTTCTTT.

This clonotype is categorized as medium-sized. The chain joins TRBV29-1 to TRBJ2-1; 11 positions match TRBD2. This CDR3 is 13 amino acids long. Looked up from germline, CDR1 is SQVTM and CDR2 is ANQGSEA. V shed 7 bases, J shed 9 bases, and the junction held 8 bases outside the gene matches. CDR3 sequence (DNA): TGCAGCGCCATACTAGCGGGAGAGGGTGAGCAGTTCTTC. Its translation: CSAILAGEGEQFF.

This clonotype counts as medium-sized (0.01 to 0.1%). The V call is TRBV19, the J call TRBJ1-5; D ambiguous. The CDR3 runs to 14 residues. CDR1 and CDR2 (germline): LNHDA, SQIVND (reference sequence). Deletions cut 7 bases from V and 6 bases from J, with 16 bases between. The CDR3 region has the DNA TGTGCCAGTACCCAATGGGATTGGAGTCAGCCCCAGCATTTT. Protein product: CASTQWDWSQPQHF.

This chain links TRBV5-6 with TRBJ1-3, with TRBD1 matching over 7 bases. With 1 base clipped from V and 1 base from J, the junction kept 2 bases outside the gene matches. CDR1 and CDR2 from the germline V gene are SGHDT and YYEEEE. CDR3 length: 15 amino acids. CDR3 sequence reads: CASSLKGASGNTIYF. CDR3 nucleotide sequence: TGTGCCAGCAGCTTGAAGGGGGCTTCTGGAAACACCATATATTTT.

This clonotype appeared many times. An end of the junction differs from the germline gene, which may be a read error. V usage is TRBV28 and J usage is TRBJ1-2; perhaps TRBD1 as D (5 bases). The CDR3 is 11 residues long. The germline V gene encodes CDR1 MDHEN and CDR2 SYDVKM. CDR3 nucleotides: TGTGCCAGCAGTTTAGGAGCAGGGTCATTATTT. As protein: CASSLGAGSLF.

The J gene is TRBJ2-7, the V gene TRBV12-2; TRBD2 is the table's D call and was not checked against the DNA. TRBV12-2 is a pseudogene locus. This CDR3 has 12 residues. CDR3 amino acids: CASRLREQRKAF. Written as DNA, the CDR3 is TGTGCAAGTCGCTTGAGGGAACAGAGGAAAGCCTTC.

This clonotype was seen repeatedly, ten times or more. V is TRBV10-3 and J is TRBJ1-1; D is undetermined. V dropped 2 bases and J dropped 8 bases, with 18 bases sitting between them. From germline, CDR1 is ENHRY and CDR2 SYGVKD. The CDR3 sequence is 15 residues long. The CDR3 spells CAISEPDNEAKEAFF. The CDR3 DNA reads as TGTGCCATCAGTGAGCCTGATAACGAGGCGAAAGAAGCTTTCTTT.

This clonotype appeared a few times. A much larger clone lies a single base off, so this may be a read error. The chain carries TRBV7-6 and TRBJ2-2; possibly TRBD2 for D (6 bases). CDR3 length: 14 amino acids. The germline V gene has CDR1 SGHVS and CDR2 FNYEAQ. The CDR3, as DNA: TGTGCCAGCAGCTTAGGGGAGGCCACCCGGGAGCTGTTTTTT. Amino acid sequence: CASSLGEATRELFF.

The chain links TRBV12-3 or TRBV12-4 to TRBJ2-2; perhaps TRBD2 as D (6 bases). The V gene lost 7 bases and the J gene lost 4 bases, with 25 bases spanning the gap. The CDR3 covers 18 residues. The CDR3 nucleotides are TGTGCCAGCATCCCCGCTAGCGTTACCCTTAGGGGCACCGGGGAGCTGTTTTTT. Protein: CASIPASVTLRGTGELFF.

The CDR3 region has the DNA TGCGCCAGCAGCTTAAGGGGGGGGCTCGACAAAGCCCTCTCAGATACGCAGTATTTT. As protein: CASSLRGGLDKALSDTQYF. V usage is TRBV5-1 and J usage is TRBJ2-3; possibly TRBD2 for D (7 bases). V was clipped by 2 bases and J by 4 bases, with 26 bases between them. Germline-derived CDR1 and CDR2 are SGHRS and YFSETQ. This CDR3 region has 19 residues.

On this clonotype itself: A read error is possible here, since a much larger clone lies one base away. V usage is TRBV3-1 and J usage is TRBJ2-3; D remains ambiguous. The CDR3 consists of 15 residues. Trimming removed 1 base at V and 0 bases at J, with 8 bases between. Per the germline V gene, CDR1 is LGHDT and CDR2 is YNNKEL (reference sequence). The DNA for the CDR3 is TGTGCCAGCAGCCAAGTCGTGACTAGCACAGATACGCAGTATTTT. Translated: CASSQVVTSTDTQYF.

Relative to its sample, this clonotype is medium-sized (0.01 to 0.1%). The genes are TRBV20-1 and TRBJ1-1; D ambiguous. This CDR3 is 13 amino acids long. Between the trimmed V and J ends, which lost 5 bases and 3 bases, there was a span of 13 bases. Germline assignment: CDR1 DFQATT and CDR2 SNEGSKA (reference sequence). CDR3 amino acids: CSARGLGDTEAFF. CDR3 coding DNA: TGCAGTGCTCGTGGACTGGGTGACACTGAAGCTTTCTTT.

This clonotype is medium-sized within its sample. The chain couples TRBV29-1 to TRBJ2-5; D ambiguous. The CDR3 contains 15 residues. CDR1 and CDR2 from the germline V gene are SQVTM and ANQGSEA. V dropped 2 bases and J dropped 2 bases, with 15 bases sitting between them. The CDR3 protein is CSVELPTEQQETQYF. The CDR3 DNA reads TGCAGCGTTGAATTACCCACAGAGCAACAAGAGACCCAGTACTTC. Based on the CDR3 plus reference TRBV29-1 and TRBJ2-5, the full variable domain is SAVISQKPSRDICQRGTSLTIQCQVDSQVTMMFWYRQQPGQSLTLIATANQGSEATYESGFVIDKFPISRPNLTFSTLTVSNMSPEDSSIYLCSVELPTEQQETQYFGPGTRLLVL.

By share, this clonotype counts as medium-sized (0.01 to 0.1%). V is TRBV11-2 and J is TRBJ2-3, with D possibly TRBD1 on 6 matching bases. Germline values: CDR1 SGHAT, CDR2 FQNNGV. This CDR3 has 13 residues. V was trimmed by 7 bases and J by 6 bases, leaving 14 bases between them. The DNA of the CDR3 is TGTGCCAGCACCCTGACAGGAGGTGATACGCAGTATTTT. Translated, it gives CASTLTGGDTQYF.